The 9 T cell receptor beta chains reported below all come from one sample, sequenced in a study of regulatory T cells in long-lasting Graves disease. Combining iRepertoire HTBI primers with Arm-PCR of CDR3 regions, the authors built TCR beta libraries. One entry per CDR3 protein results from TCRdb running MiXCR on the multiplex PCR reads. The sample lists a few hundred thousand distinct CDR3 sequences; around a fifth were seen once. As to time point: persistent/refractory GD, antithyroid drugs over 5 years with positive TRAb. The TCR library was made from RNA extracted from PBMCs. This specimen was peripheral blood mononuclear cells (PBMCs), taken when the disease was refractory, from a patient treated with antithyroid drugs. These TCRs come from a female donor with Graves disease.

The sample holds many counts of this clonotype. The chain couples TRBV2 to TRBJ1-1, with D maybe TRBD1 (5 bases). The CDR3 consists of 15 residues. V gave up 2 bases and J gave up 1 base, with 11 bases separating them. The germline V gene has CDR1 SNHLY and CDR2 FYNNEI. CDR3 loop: CASSELGQGNTEAFF. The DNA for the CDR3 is TGTGCCAGCAGTGAATTGGGGCAGGGGAACACTGAAGCTTTCTTT.

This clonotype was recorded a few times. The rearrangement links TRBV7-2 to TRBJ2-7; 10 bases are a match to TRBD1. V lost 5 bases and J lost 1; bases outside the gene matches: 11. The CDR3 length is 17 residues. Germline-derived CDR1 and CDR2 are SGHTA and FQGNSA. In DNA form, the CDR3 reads TGTGCCAGCAGCCAGACCGGGACAGGGGTGCTATCCTACGAGCAGTACTTC. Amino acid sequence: CASSQTGTGVLSYEQYF.

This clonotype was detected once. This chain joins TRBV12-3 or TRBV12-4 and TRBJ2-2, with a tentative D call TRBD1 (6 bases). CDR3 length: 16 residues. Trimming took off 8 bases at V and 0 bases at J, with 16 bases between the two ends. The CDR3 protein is CASSIPGQSNTGELFF. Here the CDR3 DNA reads TGTGCCAGCTCGATTCCGGGACAATCGAACACCGGGGAGCTGTTTTTT.

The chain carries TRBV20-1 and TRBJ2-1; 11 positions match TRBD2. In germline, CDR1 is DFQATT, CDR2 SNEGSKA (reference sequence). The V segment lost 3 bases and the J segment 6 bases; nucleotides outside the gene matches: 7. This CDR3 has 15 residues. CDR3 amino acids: CSARSSGGYVNEQFF. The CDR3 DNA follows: TGCAGTGCTAGGTCTAGCGGGGGGTATGTCAATGAGCAGTTCTTC.

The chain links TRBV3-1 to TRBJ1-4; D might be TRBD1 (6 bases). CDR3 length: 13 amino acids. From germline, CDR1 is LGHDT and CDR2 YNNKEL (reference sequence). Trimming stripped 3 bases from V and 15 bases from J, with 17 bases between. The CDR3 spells CASSHYDRFILFF. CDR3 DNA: TGTGCCAGCAGCCATTACGACAGGTTTATCTTGTTTTTT.

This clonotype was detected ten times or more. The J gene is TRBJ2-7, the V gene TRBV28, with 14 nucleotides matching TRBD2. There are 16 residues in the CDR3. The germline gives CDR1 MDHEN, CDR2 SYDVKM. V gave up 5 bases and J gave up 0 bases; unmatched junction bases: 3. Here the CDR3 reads CASSPGTSGSSYEQYF. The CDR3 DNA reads TGTGCCAGCAGTCCCGGGACTAGCGGGAGCTCCTACGAGCAGTACTTC.

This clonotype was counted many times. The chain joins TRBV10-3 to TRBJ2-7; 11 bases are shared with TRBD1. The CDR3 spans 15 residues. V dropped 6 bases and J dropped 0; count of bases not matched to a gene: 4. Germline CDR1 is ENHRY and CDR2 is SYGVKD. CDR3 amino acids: CAISGTGGHSYEQYF. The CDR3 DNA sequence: TGTGCCATCAGCGGGACAGGGGGGCACTCCTACGAGCAGTACTTC.

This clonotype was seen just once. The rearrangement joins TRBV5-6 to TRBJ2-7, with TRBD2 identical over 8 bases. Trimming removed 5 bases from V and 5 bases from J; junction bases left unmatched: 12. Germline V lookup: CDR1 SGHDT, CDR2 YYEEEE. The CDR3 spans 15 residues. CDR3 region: CASRSGARTSHEQYF. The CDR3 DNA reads TGTGCCAGCAGGTCTGGGGCCCGGACTAGCCACGAGCAGTACTTC.

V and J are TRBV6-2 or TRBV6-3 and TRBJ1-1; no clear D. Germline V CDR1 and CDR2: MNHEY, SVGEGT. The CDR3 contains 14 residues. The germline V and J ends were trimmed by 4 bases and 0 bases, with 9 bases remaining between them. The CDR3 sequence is CASSSSSLNTEAFF. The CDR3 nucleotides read TGTGCCAGCAGTTCTTCATCTTTGAACACTGAAGCTTTCTTT.